This TCR beta chain was captured by sequencing in a study of blood T cell repertoires in COVID-19. Produced via immunoSEQ multiplex PCR; TCRdb's table is partial and in-frame only. The data show some 240,000 clones, around 88% seen once. There are 15 residues in the CDR3. Germline V gene data show CDR1 as LGHDT and CDR2 as YNNKEL (reference sequence). V was trimmed by 0 bases and J by 7 bases, leaving 15 bases between them. The chain links TRBV3-1 (or the pseudogene TRBV3-2) to TRBJ2-5; D uncertain. The source material was PBMCs or T cells enriched from blood (not recorded which). The origin of this receptor is a woman in her 40s with acute COVID-19. CDR3 sequence: CASSQDWADGGTQYF. The DNA of the CDR3 is TGTGCCAGCAGCCAAGATTGGGCTGATGGTGGGACCCAGTACTTC.